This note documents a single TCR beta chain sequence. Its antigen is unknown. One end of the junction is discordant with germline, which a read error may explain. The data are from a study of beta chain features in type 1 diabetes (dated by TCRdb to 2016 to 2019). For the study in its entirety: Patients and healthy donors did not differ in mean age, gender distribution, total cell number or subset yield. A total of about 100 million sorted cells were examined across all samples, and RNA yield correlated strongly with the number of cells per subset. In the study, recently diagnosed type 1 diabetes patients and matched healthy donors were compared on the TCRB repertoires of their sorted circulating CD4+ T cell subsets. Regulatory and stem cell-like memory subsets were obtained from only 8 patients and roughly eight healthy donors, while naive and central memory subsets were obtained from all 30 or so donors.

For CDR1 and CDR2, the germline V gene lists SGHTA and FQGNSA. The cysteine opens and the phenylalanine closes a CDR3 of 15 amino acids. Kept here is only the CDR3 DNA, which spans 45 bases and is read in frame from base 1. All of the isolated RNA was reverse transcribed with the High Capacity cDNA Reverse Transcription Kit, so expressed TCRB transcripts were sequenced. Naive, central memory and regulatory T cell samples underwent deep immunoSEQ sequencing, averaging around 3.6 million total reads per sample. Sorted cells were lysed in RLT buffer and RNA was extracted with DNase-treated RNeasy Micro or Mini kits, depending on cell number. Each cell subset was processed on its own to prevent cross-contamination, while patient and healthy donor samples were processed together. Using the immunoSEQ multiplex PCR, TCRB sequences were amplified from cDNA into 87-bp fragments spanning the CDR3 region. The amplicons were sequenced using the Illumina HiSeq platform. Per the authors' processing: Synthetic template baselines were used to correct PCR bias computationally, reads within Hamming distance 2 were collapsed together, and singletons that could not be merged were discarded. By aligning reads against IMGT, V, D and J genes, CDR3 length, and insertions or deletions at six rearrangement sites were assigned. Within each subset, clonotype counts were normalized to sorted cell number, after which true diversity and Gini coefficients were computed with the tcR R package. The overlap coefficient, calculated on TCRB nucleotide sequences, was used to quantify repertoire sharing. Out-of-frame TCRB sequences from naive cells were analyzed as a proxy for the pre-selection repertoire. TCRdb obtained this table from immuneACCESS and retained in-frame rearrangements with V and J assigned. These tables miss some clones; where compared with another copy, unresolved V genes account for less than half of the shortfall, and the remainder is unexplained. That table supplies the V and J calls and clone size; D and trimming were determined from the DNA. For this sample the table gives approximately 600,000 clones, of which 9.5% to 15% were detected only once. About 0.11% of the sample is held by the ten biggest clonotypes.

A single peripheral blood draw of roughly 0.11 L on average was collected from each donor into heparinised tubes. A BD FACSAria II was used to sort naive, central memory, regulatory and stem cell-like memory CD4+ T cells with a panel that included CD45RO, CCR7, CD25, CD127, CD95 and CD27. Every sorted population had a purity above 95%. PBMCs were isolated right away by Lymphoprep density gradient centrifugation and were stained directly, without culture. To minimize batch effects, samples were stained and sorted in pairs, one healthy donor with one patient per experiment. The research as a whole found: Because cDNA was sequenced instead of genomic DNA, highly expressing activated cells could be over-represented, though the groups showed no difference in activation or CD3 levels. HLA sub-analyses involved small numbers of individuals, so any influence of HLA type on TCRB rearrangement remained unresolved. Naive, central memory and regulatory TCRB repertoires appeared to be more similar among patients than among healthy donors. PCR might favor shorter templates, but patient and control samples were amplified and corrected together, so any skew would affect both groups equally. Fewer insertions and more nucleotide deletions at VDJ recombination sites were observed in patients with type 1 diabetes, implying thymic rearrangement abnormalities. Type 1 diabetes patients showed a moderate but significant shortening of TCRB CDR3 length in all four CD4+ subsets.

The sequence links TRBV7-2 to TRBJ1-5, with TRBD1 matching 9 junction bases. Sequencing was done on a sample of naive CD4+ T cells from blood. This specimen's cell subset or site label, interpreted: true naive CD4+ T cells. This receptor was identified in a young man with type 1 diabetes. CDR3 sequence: CASSIAETGGQPQHF. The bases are TGTGCCAGCAGCATAGCAGAGACAGGGGGACAGCCCCAGCATTTT.